Below, 29 T cell receptor beta chains from the same sample are listed, as sequenced in a study of glioma-infiltrating T cells after dendritic cell vaccination. Libraries were prepared by immunoSEQ multiplex PCR; TCRdb keeps only in-frame clonotypes and omits some of them. The data show around 73,000 clones, roughly 87% seen once. Sequences were derived from blood, sampled before dendritic cell vaccination. Source of these receptors: a human donor with glioblastoma.

The chain combines TRBV10-2 with TRBJ1-4; 7 bases agree with TRBD1. Germline assignment: CDR1 WSHSY and CDR2 SAAADI. Unmatched junction bases numbered 9, after V lost 4 bases and J lost 1 base. The CDR3 extends over 17 amino acids. The CDR3 DNA follows: TGCGCCAGCAGTGGGGGTCCGCAGGGGGTAACTAATGAAAAACTGTTTTTT. Protein product: CASSGGPQGVTNEKLFF.

The J gene is TRBJ2-2, the V gene TRBV2; no definite D call. V was cut by 7 bases and J by 0 bases, with 12 bases left in between. Per the germline V gene, CDR1 is SNHLY and CDR2 is FYNNEI. The CDR3 is 15 amino acids. Here the CDR3 reads CASKVGQANTGELFF. The DNA for the CDR3 is TGTGCCAGCAAGGTTGGGCAGGCGAACACCGGGGAGCTGTTTTTT.

The chain joins TRBV19 to TRBJ2-7; D is unresolved. The V and J ends lost 3 bases and 2 bases respectively, with 11 bases between them. The CDR3 covers 14 residues. Per the germline V gene, CDR1 is LNHDA and CDR2 is SQIVND (reference sequence). CDR3 DNA: TGTGCCAGTAGTATCATGGGCCAGCCCTACGAGCAGTACGTC. Translated, it gives CASSIMGQPYEQYV.

The rearrangement uses TRBV19 and TRBJ2-2; TRBD2 matches at 9 bases. V was clipped by 7 bases and J by 4 bases; unmatched bases: 25. This CDR3 has 21 amino acids. Germline CDR1 LNHDA, CDR2 SQIVND (reference sequence). The CDR3 coding sequence is TGTGCCAGTACGGTAGCGGGGGAGCGCTTCAGGGCGGGGGCGAGCACCGGGGAGCTGTTTTTT. Its translation: CASTVAGERFRAGASTGELFF.

This clone has more than one count but fewer than ten. The rearrangement uses TRBV2 and TRBJ2-5, with 11 bases lining up with TRBD1. CDR1 and CDR2 (germline): SNHLY, FYNNEI. The CDR3 runs 14 residues. V shed 6 bases, J shed 6 bases, and the junction held 6 bases outside the gene matches. The chain's CDR3 is CASRGTGGIKTQYF. The CDR3 region has the DNA TGTGCCAGCAGGGGGACAGGGGGTATTAAGACCCAGTACTTC.

This clone was found a few times. The chain recombines TRBV15 with TRBJ1-2; TRBD1 matches 9 bases. The CDR3 is 15 residues long. Trimming cost V 5 bases and J 4 bases; bases outside gene matches: 8. Germline CDR1 reads LNHNV; CDR2 reads YYDKDF (reference sequence). The CDR3 DNA reads TGTGCCACCAGCCCCCGGACAGGGGACGGCTATGGCTACACCTTC. Translating it yields CATSPRTGDGYGYTF. Filled out from reference TRBV15 and TRBJ1-2, the complete variable domain reads DAMVIQNPRYQVTQFGKPVTLSCSQTLNHNVMYWYQQKSSQAPKLLFHYYDKDFNNEADTPDNFQSRRPNTSFCFLDIRSPGLGDTAMYLCATSPRTGDGYGYTFGSGTRLTVV.

The CDR3 loop reads CASSELPSLAGGVYEQYV. In nucleotides, the CDR3 is TGTGCCAGCAGTGAACTCCCCTCTCTAGCGGGAGGGGTCTACGAGCAGTACGTC. V and J are TRBV6-1 and TRBJ2-7; 12 bases fit TRBD2. V shed 2 bases and J 3 bases; nucleotides not matched to a gene: 11. This CDR3 spans 18 amino acids. CDR1 is MNHNS, CDR2 SASEGT, per germline.

The genes are TRBV7-9 and TRBJ2-5; 8 bases are a match to TRBD2. The V gene end was trimmed by 1 base and the J gene end by 4 bases; junction bases not matched to a gene: 5. The CDR3 is 15 residues long. In germline, CDR1 is SEHNR, CDR2 FQNEAQ (reference sequence). DNA of the CDR3: TGTGCCAGCAGCTTAGTGCGGGGGGCCGCAGAGACCCAGTACTTC. Residues: CASSLVRGAAETQYF.

The DNA for the CDR3 is TGTGCCAGCAGCAAGACTAGCGGGGGGGTCACTCATGAGCAGTTCTTC. Protein sequence: CASSKTSGGVTHEQFF. J is TRBJ2-1 and V is TRBV7-9; the match to TRBD2 covers 14 bases. CDR3 length: 16 amino acids. V was pared by 5 bases and J by 8 bases, with 8 bases of the junction left unmatched. CDR1 SEHNR and CDR2 FQNEAQ come from the germline V gene (reference sequence).

The chain links TRBV4-1 to TRBJ2-1; D is ambiguous. Trimming removed 1 base from V and 8 bases from J, with 6 bases in between. The V gene's germline CDR1 is MGHRA and CDR2 YSYEKL. CDR3 size: 12 residues. As DNA, the CDR3 is TGCGCCAGCAGCCAAGTTCCGGATGAGCAGTTCTTC. Its protein product is CASSQVPDEQFF.

J is TRBJ2-3 and V is TRBV5-4; 7 nucleotides match TRBD1. From germline, CDR1 is SGHNT and CDR2 YYREEE (reference sequence). This CDR3 has 17 amino acids. V dropped 3 bases and J dropped 4; count of bases not matched to a gene: 14. In DNA, the CDR3 is TGTGCCAGCAGCTCTAGCCCAGGACAGGAGAGGGCAGATACGCAGTATTTT. Translating gives CASSSSPGQERADTQYF.

This chain connects TRBV13 to TRBJ2-1, with 8 bases that match TRBD1. With V trimmed by 0 bases and J by 10 bases, 5 bases remained unmatched. CDR3 length equals 14 residues. Per the germline V gene, CDR1 is PRHDT and CDR2 is FYEKMQ (reference sequence). As DNA, the CDR3 is TGTGCCAGCAGCTTAGGACAGGGGGTCTGGGAGCAGTTCTTC. The encoded protein is CASSLGQGVWEQFF.

The chain combines TRBV6-1 with TRBJ2-7, with 8 bases matching TRBD2. This CDR3 is built from 13 residues. Germline loops: CDR1 MNHNS, CDR2 SASEGT. Germline trimming cut 5 bases from V and 4 bases from J; bases unmatched to any gene: 4. The CDR3 is CASSPIAGYEQYV. For the CDR3, the DNA is TGTGCCAGCAGTCCAATAGCGGGGTACGAGCAGTACGTC.

A remark on this clone: Germline and junction disagree at one end, which may indicate a read error. The chain combines TRBV6-6 with TRBJ1-6, with a weak D call TRBD1 (5 bases). The CDR3 is 15 residues long. The germline CDR1 and CDR2 sequences are MNHNY and SVGAGI (reference sequence). CDR3: CASSTDRTPQGPPHF. DNA for the CDR3: TGTGCCAGCAGTACTGACAGAACCCCTCAAGGACCCCCCCACTTT.

This clone was seen a single time. V is TRBV11-2 and J is TRBJ1-1; D is unresolved. The CDR3 is 14 amino acids. Trimming cost V 3 bases and J 2 bases, with 10 bases left between them. Looked up from germline, CDR1 is SGHAT and CDR2 is FQNNGV. DNA for the CDR3: TGTGCCAGCAGCTTGATCAGACTCAACACTGAAGCTTTCTTT. Translation gives CASSLIRLNTEAFF.

The table lists this clone with a count of one. The chain links TRBV5-3 to TRBJ2-2; 7 bases are shared with TRBD1. TRBV5-3 is an open reading frame whose function is uncertain. The ends lost 4 bases at V and 4 bases at J; junction bases unmatched: 13. The CDR3 covers 17 residues. The CDR3: CARSVLRQGIGTGELFF. The CDR3 bases are TGTGCCAGAAGCGTTCTTAGACAGGGAATCGGCACCGGGGAGCTGTTTTTT.

The rearrangement joins TRBV6-1 to TRBJ1-1, with TRBD1 identical over 7 bases. The CDR3 extends over 12 amino acids. Trimming cost V 6 bases and J 3 bases; bases outside gene matches: 1. Looked up from germline, CDR1 is MNHNS and CDR2 is SASEGT. The CDR3 spells CASRDRHTEAFF. The CDR3 coding sequence is TGTGCCAGCAGGGACAGGCACACTGAAGCTTTCTTT.

The CDR3, as DNA: TGTGCCGCAACCGCGGGACAGGGCCCCTACGAGCAGTACTTC. It is translated as CAATAGQGPYEQYF. The chain combines TRBV10-3 with TRBJ2-7; 9 positions agree with TRBD1. This CDR3 has 14 amino acids. V was pared by 11 bases and J by 2 bases, with 10 bases of the junction left unmatched. Germline assignment: CDR1 ENHRY and CDR2 SYGVKD.

With regard to this clone: An end of the junction does not agree with germline; a read error may underlie this. The J gene is TRBJ2-1, the V gene TRBV7-9; D unclear. This CDR3 comprises 16 residues. CDR1 and CDR2 from the germline V gene are SEHNR and FQNEAQ (reference sequence). The CDR3 reads CASSLGNSLSHNEQFF. DNA for the CDR3: TGTGCCAGCAGCTTAGGTAACAGCCTCTCCCACAATGAGCAGTTCTTC.

This clone was found once. This chain uses TRBV6-1 with TRBJ2-3; 10 bases line up with TRBD1. In germline, CDR1 is MNHNS, CDR2 SASEGT. This CDR3 is 15 amino acids long. With 7 bases clipped from V and 4 bases from J, the junction kept 8 bases outside the gene matches. The CDR3 DNA sequence: TGTGCCAGCACCAGGGGGGACAGGGGTCCAGATACGCAGTATTTT. It translates to CASTRGDRGPDTQYF.

Only one count was recorded for this clone. The chain has TRBV30 and TRBJ2-5; D might be TRBD1 (6 bases). Germline V CDR1 and CDR2: GTSNPN, SVGIG (reference sequence). The CDR3 covers 14 residues. Trimming removed 3 bases at V and 4 bases at J, with 15 bases between. The CDR3 is CAWRVQGGSETQYF. The CDR3, as DNA: TGTGCCTGGAGGGTTCAAGGGGGTTCAGAGACCCAGTACTTC.

V usage is TRBV5-6 and J usage is TRBJ1-2, with D unclear. The CDR3 has 14 amino acids. Trimming took 4 bases from V and 0 from J, leaving 10 bases between them. The V gene's germline CDR1 is SGHDT and CDR2 YYEEEE. The CDR3 spells CASSLEGTNYGYTF. CDR3 coding DNA: TGTGCCAGCAGCCTCGAGGGAACTAACTATGGCTACACCTTC.

This clone was picked up a small number of times. This chain joins TRBV6-5 and TRBJ1-1, with a weak D call TRBD1 (6 bases). The CDR3 extends over 16 amino acids. Germline assignment: CDR1 MNHEY and CDR2 SVGAGI. Trimming removed 2 bases from V and 2 bases from J, with 15 bases in between. In DNA, the CDR3 is TGTGCCAGCAGTTACCCGCCCGGGACAACTAACACTGAAGCTTTCTTT. It is translated as CASSYPPGTTNTEAFF.

The rearrangement uses TRBV5-1 and TRBJ2-5; 7 positions agree with TRBD2. The CDR3 spans 14 residues. CDR1 SGHRS and CDR2 YFSETQ come from the germline V gene. V lost 5 bases, J lost 4 bases, and 8 bases stayed unmatched. The CDR3 reads CASRMDGGRETQYF. CDR3 DNA sequence: TGCGCCAGCAGGATGGACGGGGGGAGAGAGACCCAGTACTTC.

The rearrangement links TRBV25-1 to TRBJ1-3, with D hard to call. The V end was cut by 3 bases, the J end by 5 bases, with 8 bases between. The CDR3 covers 13 residues. Germline V CDR1 and CDR2: MGHDK, SYGVNS. The CDR3 reads CASSEAGRNTIYF. The CDR3 DNA reads as TGTGCCAGCAGTGAGGCAGGAAGAAACACCATATATTTT.

A few counts support this clone. The rearrangement joins TRBV4-1 to TRBJ1-5; 7 bases match TRBD1. With 1 base clipped from V and 5 bases from J, the junction kept 14 bases outside the gene matches. The CDR3 consists of 18 residues. Germline V gives CDR1 MGHRA, CDR2 YSYEKL. CDR3 region: CASSQGLLRGQNYQPQHF. The DNA of the CDR3 is TGCGCCAGCAGCCAAGGCCTGTTAAGGGGGCAGAACTATCAGCCCCAGCATTTT.

This clone has just one count. V and J are TRBV30 and TRBJ2-5; 8 positions match TRBD1. This CDR3 spans 12 amino acids. Germline V gene sequence: CDR1 GTSNPN, CDR2 SVGIG (reference sequence). The CDR3 protein is CANRGRQETQYF. As DNA, the CDR3 is TGTGCTAACAGGGGGAGGCAAGAGACCCAGTACTTC.

This clone has only a few counts. The gene calls are TRBV7-2 and TRBJ2-5, with D perhaps TRBD1 (6 bases). Deletions cut 4 bases from V and 3 bases from J, with 12 bases between. The CDR3 has 14 amino acids. The germline gives CDR1 SGHTA, CDR2 FQGNSA. CDR3 protein: CASSYQTGEETQYF. The DNA for the CDR3 is TGTGCCAGCAGCTACCAGACAGGAGAAGAGACCCAGTACTTC.

The chain combines TRBV30 with TRBJ2-7, with TRBD2 matching over 9 bases. This CDR3 contains 13 residues. V lost 3 bases and J lost 2; bases outside the gene matches: 2. CDR1 and CDR2 (germline): GTSNPN, SVGIG (reference sequence). The CDR3 DNA sequence: TGTGCCTGGAGGGCTAGCGGGACCTACGAGCAGTACGTC. It specifies CAWRASGTYEQYV.